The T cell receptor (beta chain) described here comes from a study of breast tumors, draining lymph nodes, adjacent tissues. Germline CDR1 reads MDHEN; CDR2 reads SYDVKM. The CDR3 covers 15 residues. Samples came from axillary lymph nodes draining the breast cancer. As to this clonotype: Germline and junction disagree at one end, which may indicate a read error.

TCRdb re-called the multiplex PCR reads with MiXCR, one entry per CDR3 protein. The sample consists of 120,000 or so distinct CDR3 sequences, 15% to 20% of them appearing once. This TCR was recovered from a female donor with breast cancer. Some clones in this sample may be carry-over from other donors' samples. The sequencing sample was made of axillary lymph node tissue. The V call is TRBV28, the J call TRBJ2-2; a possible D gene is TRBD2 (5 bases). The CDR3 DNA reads TGTGCCGGCAGTTTACCCCGGCGGGCGGTCGGGGAGCTGTTTTTT. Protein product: CAGSLPRRAVGELFF.